The clone carrying this TCR beta chain has a handful of counts. The antigen remains unidentified. This specimen belongs to a study of blood T cells in healthy people across ages. Then a second PCR, running about 6 to 12 cycles, was carried out with a sample-barcoded 5' primer and a J-beta primer mix. TCRdb reprocessed the 5' RACE reads with MiXCR, giving one entry per CDR3 protein. The sample lists approximately 1,000,000 distinct CDR3 sequences, around two fifths occurring once. Study-level points and caveats: As age increased, TCR beta diversity per million T cells fell in a roughly linear fashion. Estimates of diversity drawn from one million T cells were considered underestimates. Donors of long life had a larger count of naive CD4+ cells and greater diversity than aged donors.

In germline, CDR1 is MNHEY, CDR2 SMNVEV (reference sequence). Deletions cut 6 bases from V and 7 bases from J, with 13 bases between. The CDR3 loop spans 14 amino acids. The sequence came from a man aged 18 to 29 in good health. The chain joins TRBV27 to TRBJ1-6; a possible D gene is TRBD1 (5 bases). Sequencing input: blood. The CDR3 protein is CASRRDGNNSPLHF. The DNA for the CDR3 is TGTGCCAGCAGGAGGGACGGGAACAATTCACCCCTCCACTTT.